This TCR beta chain stems from a study of blood T cell repertoires in COVID-19 (dated by TCRdb to 2020 to 2021). A note on the overall study: The collaborator samples originated in the United States, Italy and Spain and spanned the acute and convalescent phases of COVID-19. The material from the prospective study consisted of cDNA or gDNA derived from T cells, B-cell-depleted T cells, or PBMCs. The sample metadata nearly always contained a de-identified subject ID, COVID-19 status, age in years and sex. Where HLA class I and class II types were available, the types were taken from metadata supplied by the sample provider, not from assay-based typing. The repertoires were made available in a free public database intended to serve as a resource for research on the immune response to SARS-CoV-2. Subjects who had been exposed to COVID-19, were actively infected with it, or had recovered from it provided the deeply sampled blood TCRbeta repertoires that made up the dataset. Samples were obtained from the ongoing ImmuneRACE study (first 160 participants) and from 1,200 or so subjects provided by 6 global collaborators. Study-level results and caveats: How much clinical and demographic metadata was included differed by source and by participant, and the metadata was provided uncurated.

TCRbeta CDR3 regions were amplified from genomic DNA using the immunoSEQ Assay, a bias-controlled multiplex PCR. The source study handled its data this way. Within the assay, amplification of reference gene primers was used to estimate how many nucleated cells each sample contained. To quantify the absolute abundance of each unique TCRbeta CDR3 rearrangement, sequence reads were collapsed and filtered. For each sample, productive Simpson clonality was calculated as the square root of Simpson's diversity index over productive rearrangements. TCRdb obtained this table from immuneACCESS and retained in-frame rearrangements with V and J assigned. These tables miss some clones; where compared with another copy, unresolved V genes account for less than half of the shortfall, and the remainder is unexplained. That table gives V, J and clone size, and the DNA gave D and trimming. The sample table lists around 480,000 clones, about 90% of them with a count of one. The leading ten clones occupy under 0.85% of the sample.

Participants in the prospective study were enrolled through a virtual design, were aged 18 to 89 years, and lived in roughly 26 United States geographic areas. To assign participants to cohorts, the prospective study relied on clinical history that participants themselves reported in a screening survey and a study questionnaire. Recovered participants in ImmuneRACE Cohort 3 were defined by two consecutive negative NP/OP PCR tests, clearance by a healthcare professional, or resolution of symptoms. In the prospective study, mobile phlebotomists collected whole blood, serum and a nasopharyngeal or oropharyngeal swab from each participant. Prospective study participants could optionally give additional blood draws and questionnaires over an approximately 2-month period. Blood samples from the prospective study were shipped frozen or at room temperature prior to DNA extraction. A remark on this clone: Its antigen is still unknown. Base qualities are not recorded, but no much larger clone differs from it by a single base.

CDR1 is given as LGHDT and CDR2 as YNNKEL, both from the germline V gene (reference sequence). From its cysteine to its phenylalanine, the CDR3 spans 13 amino acids. Solely the CDR3 DNA is kept, with 39 bases framed from the first base. Trimming removed 0 bases from V and 10 bases from J, leaving 12 bases between the germline ends. The material sequenced was PBMCs or T cells enriched from blood (not recorded which). The chain employs TRBV3-1 (or the pseudogene TRBV3-2) and TRBJ2-5, with TRBD2 perhaps the D gene, on 7 matching bases. The sequence was collected from a woman between 18 and 29 years old who had recovered from COVID-19. The CDR3 sequence is CASSQDEGGDQYF. The DNA reads as follows: TGTGCCAGCAGCCAAGATGAGGGGGGGGACCAGTACTTC.